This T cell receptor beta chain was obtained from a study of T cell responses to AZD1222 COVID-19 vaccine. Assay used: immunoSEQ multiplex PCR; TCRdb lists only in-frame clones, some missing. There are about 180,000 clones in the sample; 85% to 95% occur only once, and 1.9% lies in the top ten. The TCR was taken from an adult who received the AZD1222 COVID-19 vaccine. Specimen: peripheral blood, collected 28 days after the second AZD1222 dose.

DNA for the CDR3: TGTGCCAGCAGTGAAGGGCTTCGTCCCGGCAAAGAGACCCAGTACTTC. Its protein product is CASSEGLRPGKETQYF. The chain has TRBV6-1 and TRBJ2-5; D uncertain. CDR1 MNHNS and CDR2 SASEGT come from the germline V gene. The CDR3 is made up of 16 amino acids. The V gene lost 1 base and the J gene lost 3 bases, with 15 bases spanning the gap.